This TCR beta chain was captured in a study of blood T cell repertoires in COVID-19. Study-wide context: Sources were T cells, B-cell-depleted T cells, or PBMCs; the material itself was cDNA or gDNA.

Assay: immunoSEQ multiplex PCR; the TCRdb copy retains only in-frame clones and omits some. The data contain 200,000 to 300,000 clones, roughly nine tenths of them singletons. CDR3 size: 19 residues. V lost 9 bases to trimming and J lost 1 base; unmatched junction nucleotides: 17. CDR1 and CDR2 (germline): MDHEN, SYDVKM. The receptor was derived from a woman under 30 who had recovered from COVID-19. The V gene is TRBV28, the J gene TRBJ1-6; 8 positions match TRBD1. Sequences were obtained from PBMCs or T cells enriched from blood (not recorded which). The CDR3 sequence is CASLSGQGAWWSYNSPLHF. CDR3 DNA: TGTGCCAGTCTTTCGGGGCAGGGGGCTTGGTGGTCCTATAATTCACCCCTCCACTTT.